This T cell receptor beta chain originates from a study of shared clonotypes between healthy human individuals. Germline V gene lookup returns CDR1 SEHNR and CDR2 FQNEAQ (reference sequence). This CDR3 comprises 14 residues. V lost 5 bases and J lost 4, with 15 bases in between. Libraries were prepared by immunoSEQ multiplex PCR; TCRdb keeps only in-frame clonotypes and omits some of them. The sample gives about 1.1 million clones, approximately 77% of which show up once; more than 0.85% is in the top ten. This TCR came from a man aged 18 to 29 in good health. Some clones in this sample may be carry-over from other donors' samples. This rearrangement joins TRBV7-9 to TRBJ2-7; no reliable D call. The sample comprised memory CD4+ T cells from PBMCs. Subset: CD45RA-negative fraction. This CDR3 is CASSPNLQYYEQYF. In DNA, the CDR3 is TGTGCCAGCAGCCCAAATTTGCAATATTACGAGCAGTACTTC. Based on the CDR3 plus reference TRBV7-9 and TRBJ2-7, the full variable domain is DTGVSQNPRHKITKRGQNVTFRCDPISEHNRLYWYRQTLGQGPEFLTYFQNEAQLEKSRLLSDRFSAERPKGSFSTLEIQRTEQGDSAMYLCASSPNLQYYEQYFGPGTRLTVT.